This T cell receptor (beta chain) appears in the sequencing data of a study of CD8 T cells in ankylosing spondylitis. General study results and limits: Significantly higher representation of disease-linked clones was reported for matched ankylosing spondylitis synovial fluid. In ankylosing spondylitis blood, a motif of fewer than 10 highly homologous TCR beta variants appeared characteristic.

TCRdb processed the 5' RACE reads anew with MiXCR; each CDR3 protein has one entry. The sample records roughly 470,000 distinct CDR3 sequences, 20% to 30% being singletons. This clonotype showed up just a few times. What it recognizes is unknown. The CDR3 spans 16 residues. J gave up 7 bases and V 4 bases, and 8 bases lay outside the gene matches. The germline V gene encodes CDR1 LGHDT and CDR2 YNNKEL (reference sequence). The sequence came from a male donor with ankylosing spondylitis. Sequencing was performed on blood, either unsorted or a sorted T cell fraction (not recorded which). The chain has TRBV3-1 and TRBJ2-2; 11 bases fit TRBD1. The CDR3 DNA follows: TGTGCCAGCAGCCTGAACGGACAGGGGGCTGGCGGGGAGCTGTTTTTT. Protein sequence: CASSLNGQGAGGELFF.